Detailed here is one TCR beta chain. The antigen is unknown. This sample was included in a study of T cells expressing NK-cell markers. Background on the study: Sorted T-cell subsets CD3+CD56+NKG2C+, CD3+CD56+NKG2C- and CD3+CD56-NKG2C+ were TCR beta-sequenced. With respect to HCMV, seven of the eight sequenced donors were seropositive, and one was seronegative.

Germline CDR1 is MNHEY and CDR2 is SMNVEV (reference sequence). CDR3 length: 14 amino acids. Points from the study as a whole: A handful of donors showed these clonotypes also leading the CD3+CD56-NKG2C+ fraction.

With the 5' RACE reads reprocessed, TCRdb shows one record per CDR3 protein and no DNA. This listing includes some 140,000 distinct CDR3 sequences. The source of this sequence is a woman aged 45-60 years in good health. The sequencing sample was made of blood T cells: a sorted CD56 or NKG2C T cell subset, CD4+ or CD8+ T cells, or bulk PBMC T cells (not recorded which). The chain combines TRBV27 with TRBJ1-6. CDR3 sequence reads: CASSGRPFNSPLHF.